One sample yielded the 29 T cell receptor beta chains listed below, sequenced in a study of shared clonotypes between healthy human individuals. TCRdb keeps only in-frame clones here, not all; method: immunoSEQ multiplex PCR. This table has about 710,000 clones, 72% appearing once. The sequenced sample was memory CD4+ T cells sorted from blood. Stated subset: CD45RA-negative fraction. The receptors were gathered from a woman aged 25-40 years in good health.

This chain joins TRBV18 and TRBJ1-4, with TRBD1 identical over 9 bases. From germline, CDR1 is KGHSH and CDR2 LQKENI. Trimming took 6 bases from V and 5 from J; bases not matched to a gene: 10. This CDR3 region has 16 residues. CDR3 protein: CASSLTTGTGNEKLFF. The CDR3 DNA reads TGTGCCAGCTCCCTGACTACCGGGACAGGGAATGAAAAACTGTTTTTT.

The chain couples TRBV19 to TRBJ2-6, with 9 bases matching TRBD1. Unmatched junction bases numbered 15, after V lost 4 bases and J lost 11 bases. The CDR3 is 17 residues long. The germline CDR1 and CDR2 sequences are LNHDA and SQIVND (reference sequence). The DNA for the CDR3 is TGTGCCAGTAGTACAGACCATGGGACGGGACAGGGTGACGTCCTGACTTTC. It is translated as CASSTDHGTGQGDVLTF.

The sample holds one count of this clone. The gene calls are TRBV5-4 and TRBJ2-7; 9 bases align to TRBD2. The CDR3 has 15 amino acids. Germline loops: CDR1 SGHNT, CDR2 YYREEE (reference sequence). The V and J ends lost 4 bases and 7 bases, in that order; junction bases with no gene match: 12. CDR3 amino acids: CASSTREGLFREQYF. The CDR3 nucleotides read TGTGCCAGCAGCACGCGGGAGGGCCTCTTCCGAGAGCAGTACTTC.

V gene TRBV20-1 combines with J gene TRBJ2-3; D remains ambiguous. The CDR3 consists of 10 residues. In germline, CDR1 is DFQATT, CDR2 SNEGSKA (reference sequence). V lost 3 bases and J lost 4, with 2 bases in between. The chain's CDR3 is CSARSDTQYF. CDR3 sequence (DNA): TGCAGTGCTAGGTCAGATACGCAGTATTTT.

This clone was seen a single time. Different DNA sequences within this sample yield the same CDR3. The chain combines TRBV2 with TRBJ1-5, with D unclear. The ends were cut back, 4 bases at V and 0 bases at J, with 10 bases in the middle. Germline-derived CDR1 and CDR2 are SNHLY and FYNNEI. The CDR3 runs to 15 residues. CDR3 amino acids: CASSVGQLSNQPQHF. CDR3 bases: TGTGCCAGCAGTGTAGGGCAGCTTAGCAATCAGCCCCAGCATTTT.

V usage is TRBV5-1 and J usage is TRBJ2-1; D may be TRBD2 (5 bases). Trimming removed 2 bases at V and 3 bases at J, with 9 bases between. Germline V lookup: CDR1 SGHRS, CDR2 YFSETQ. This CDR3 comprises 14 residues. Here the CDR3 DNA reads TGCGCCAGCAGCTTCGAGCGGAGCTACAATGAGCAGTTCTTC. This codes for CASSFERSYNEQFF.

The J gene is TRBJ1-5, the V gene TRBV18; the match to TRBD1 covers 8 bases. The V and J ends lost 3 bases and 3 bases, in that order; junction bases with no gene match: 10. The germline V gene encodes CDR1 KGHSH and CDR2 LQKENI. The CDR3 is made up of 17 amino acids. The CDR3 DNA reads as TGTGCCAGCTCACCCTACGCCGGGACAGGTCTCAATCAGCCCCAGCATTTT. It yields the protein CASSPYAGTGLNQPQHF.

This clone came up many times. Distinct nucleotide sequences in the sample also encode this CDR3. The J gene is TRBJ2-1, the V gene TRBV5-1, with 11 bases matching TRBD2. CDR3 length: 14 residues. V gave up 4 bases and J gave up 6 bases; unmatched junction bases: 3. Germline CDR1 and CDR2: SGHRS and YFSETQ. For the CDR3, the DNA is TGCGCCAGCAGCCCCGGGACTAGCGGCAATGAGCAGTTCTTC. It codes for CASSPGTSGNEQFF.

V and J are TRBV20-1 and TRBJ1-2, with D tentatively TRBD1 (6 bases). Between the trimmed V and J ends, which lost 6 bases and 8 bases, there was a span of 10 bases. The germline gives CDR1 DFQATT, CDR2 SNEGSKA (reference sequence). The CDR3 is 10 amino acids. The DNA of the CDR3 is TGCAGTGCCCACAGGGACGGCTACACCTTC. As protein: CSAHRDGYTF.

The chain employs TRBV28 and TRBJ1-5; D perhaps matches TRBD1 (5 bases). V gave up 2 bases and J gave up 8 bases, with 13 bases separating them. Germline CDR1 MDHEN, CDR2 SYDVKM. CDR3 length equals 14 residues. CDR3 region: CASSLVQGGKPQHF. In DNA form, the CDR3 reads TGTGCCAGCAGTTTAGTCCAGGGCGGAAAGCCCCAGCATTTT.

The gene calls are TRBV12-2 and TRBJ2-1; TRBD2 was called by the table and not checked on the DNA. TRBV12-2 is deemed a pseudogene. This CDR3 has 20 amino acids. CDR3 region: CASRFNGGTSGRAPYNEQFF. DNA of the CDR3: TGTGCAAGTCGCTTCAATGGAGGGACTAGCGGGAGGGCGCCCTACAATGAGCAGTTCTTC.

The V gene is TRBV25-1, the J gene TRBJ2-7; no definite D call. This CDR3 has 16 residues. Between the trimmed V and J ends, which lost 8 bases and 3 bases, there was a span of 23 bases. The V gene's germline CDR1 is MGHDK and CDR2 SYGVNS. The CDR3 DNA follows: TGTGCCAGCTCACCGTCTCCGGGTCAGTACCTCTACGAGCAGTACTTC. Residues: CASSPSPGQYLYEQYF.

This rearrangement joins TRBV5-4 to TRBJ1-1; 12 bases are a match to TRBD1. The germline CDR1 and CDR2 sequences are SGHNT and YYREEE (reference sequence). V shed 0 bases and J 11 bases; nucleotides not matched to a gene: 8. The CDR3 totals 15 residues. CDR3 region: CASSLVGQGAGMAFF. In nucleotides, the CDR3 is TGTGCCAGCAGCTTGGTGGGACAGGGGGCAGGGATGGCTTTCTTT.

A remark on this clone: The sample has other DNA sequences that encode this CDR3 too. The gene calls are TRBV18 and TRBJ1-3; D gene uncertain. The CDR3 has 14 residues. Deletions cut 3 bases from V and 0 bases from J, with 6 bases between. The V gene's germline CDR1 is KGHSH and CDR2 LQKENI. CDR3 loop: CASSPDISGNTIYF. CDR3 in DNA: TGTGCCAGCTCACCCGATATCTCTGGAAACACCATATATTTT.

This chain uses TRBV28 with TRBJ1-1; no clear D gene. Germline values: CDR1 MDHEN, CDR2 SYDVKM. Trimming pared 5 bases from V and 3 bases from J, leaving 19 bases between. The CDR3 runs 16 residues. Here the CDR3 DNA reads TGTGCCAGCAGTCCTCTTCCGGGCACCCGGGACACTGAAGCTTTCTTT. Translation: CASSPLPGTRDTEAFF.

The chain couples TRBV10-3 to TRBJ2-1; D could derive from TRBD1 or TRBD2 (6 bases each). In germline, CDR1 is ENHRY, CDR2 SYGVKD. The CDR3 length is 14 residues. V was shortened by 11 bases and J by 4 bases, with 18 bases between the two germline ends. The CDR3 bases are TGTGCCGCACCCAACAGGGCGGGGTACAATGAGCAGTTCTTC. This encodes CAAPNRAGYNEQFF.

The genes are TRBV5-1 and TRBJ1-3; tentatively, D is TRBD1 (5 bases). This CDR3 region has 14 residues. Germline CDR1 reads SGHRS; CDR2 reads YFSETQ. Trimming took off 3 bases at V and 0 bases at J, with 7 bases between the two ends. This CDR3 reads CASSWDYSGNTIYF. CDR3 nucleotides: TGCGCCAGCAGCTGGGACTACTCTGGAAACACCATATATTTT.

As for this clone: A much larger clonotype is one base distant, so this may be a read error. Other DNA sequences in this sample translate to the same CDR3. V usage is TRBV10-3 and J usage is TRBJ2-3; maybe TRBD1 (6 bases). The CDR3 contains 16 residues. Per germline, CDR1 ENHRY and CDR2 SYGVKD. The CDR3 bases are TGTGCCATCAGTGTGGGGCGGAGCGAAAGGACAGATACGCAATATTTT. Protein sequence: CAISVGRSERTDTQYF.

The chain links TRBV25-1 to TRBJ1-5; tentative D call: TRBD1 (5 bases). The germline V gene encodes CDR1 MGHDK and CDR2 SYGVNS. Between the trimmed V and J ends, which lost 6 bases and 6 bases, there was a span of 18 bases. This CDR3 spans 15 amino acids. CDR3 coding DNA: TGTGCCAGCAGCGGACGGGACGAGCAAGTTCAGCCCCAGCATTTT. It specifies CASSGRDEQVQPQHF.

V usage is TRBV7-6 and J usage is TRBJ1-1; no clear D gene. V lost 2 bases and J lost 1, with 14 bases in between. Germline CDR1 is SGHVS and CDR2 is FNYEAQ. This CDR3 region has 16 residues. This CDR3 is CASSLMANWENTEAFF. In DNA, the CDR3 is TGTGCCAGCAGCTTAATGGCGAATTGGGAGAACACTGAAGCTTTCTTT.

CDR3 sequence (DNA): TGCGCCAGCCGCCTTACCGACTCCTACAATGAGCAGTTCTTC. Amino acids: CASRLTDSYNEQFF. The chain couples TRBV5-1 to TRBJ2-1; no clear D gene. The germline V gene encodes CDR1 SGHRS and CDR2 YFSETQ. V lost 7 bases, J lost 0 bases, and 11 bases lay in between. The CDR3 is 14 amino acids.

As for this clone: The same CDR3 also results from other DNA sequences found in this sample. The chain couples TRBV5-1 to TRBJ1-1; tentatively, D is TRBD1 (5 bases). The CDR3 contains 14 residues. Germline CDR1 SGHRS, CDR2 YFSETQ. V lost 1 base and J lost 0, with 7 bases in between. The CDR3 here is CASSLQGVNTEAFF. In nucleotides, the CDR3 is TGCGCCAGCAGCTTGCAGGGTGTGAACACTGAAGCTTTCTTT.

This clone was counted only a few times. This CDR3 reads CASSFLGATNEKLFF. CDR3 DNA: TGTGCCAGCAGTTTTCTAGGGGCAACTAATGAAAAACTGTTTTTT. The rearrangement joins TRBV28 to TRBJ1-4; D perhaps matches TRBD1 (5 bases). V was clipped by 3 bases and J by 0 bases, with 8 bases between them. CDR1 is MDHEN and CDR2 is SYDVKM in the germline V gene. There are 15 residues in the CDR3.

The chain couples TRBV9 to TRBJ2-3; D remains ambiguous. The CDR3 has 15 amino acids. Germline V lookup: CDR1 SGDLS, CDR2 YYNGEE. V dropped 0 bases and J dropped 0 bases, with 8 bases sitting between them. CDR3 region: CASSVEHSSTDTQYF. CDR3 DNA sequence: TGTGCCAGCAGCGTAGAACATTCCAGCACAGATACGCAGTATTTT.

The chain joins TRBV7-3 to TRBJ1-5, with D hard to call. The germline V gene encodes CDR1 SGHTA and CDR2 FQGTGA. CDR3 length: 13 residues. V gave up 0 bases and J gave up 11 bases, with 11 bases separating them. The CDR3 loop reads CASSLTGGQAQHF. The CDR3 DNA reads as TGTGCCAGCAGCTTAACTGGAGGGCAGGCCCAGCATTTT.

J is TRBJ1-5 and V is TRBV6-1; D is uncertain. V was clipped by 5 bases and J by 3 bases, with 5 bases between them. The CDR3 runs to 12 residues. In germline, CDR1 is MNHNS, CDR2 SASEGT. Written as DNA, the CDR3 is TGTGCCAGCAGTTTAAACAATCAGCCCCAGCATTTT. Amino acids: CASSLNNQPQHF.

This chain connects TRBV27 to TRBJ1-3; no reliable D call. In germline, CDR1 is MNHEY, CDR2 SMNVEV (reference sequence). The CDR3 consists of 15 residues. Trimming shortened V by 4 bases and J by 0 bases, and 10 bases separated the two germline ends. The CDR3 here is CASSSRYSSGNTIYF. For the CDR3, the DNA is TGTGCCAGCAGTTCTAGGTATTCCTCTGGAAACACCATATATTTT.

This clone has more than one count but fewer than ten. The V gene is TRBV7-9, the J gene TRBJ2-5; possibly TRBD2 for D (5 bases). The V end was cut by 5 bases, the J end by 1 base, with 8 bases between. This CDR3 has 13 amino acids. CDR1 is SEHNR and CDR2 is FQNEAQ in the germline V gene (reference sequence). As DNA, the CDR3 is TGTGCCAGCAGCCACGGGATCCAAGAGACCCAGTACTTC. Its protein product is CASSHGIQETQYF.

The chain couples TRBV27 to TRBJ2-7; D not resolved. Germline V lookup: CDR1 MNHEY, CDR2 SMNVEV (reference sequence). Trimming cost V 6 bases and J 2 bases, with 14 bases left between them. The CDR3 covers 14 residues. The CDR3 loop is CASSFTEGPYEQYF. The DNA for the CDR3 is TGTGCCAGCAGCTTTACCGAAGGACCCTACGAGCAGTACTTC.